A single sample gave rise to the 3 T cell receptor beta chains below, sequenced in a study of cytomegalovirus exposure and HLA in healthy donors. It was with 60 Vbeta and 13 Jbeta primers that the PCR ran. Assay used: immunoSEQ multiplex PCR; TCRdb lists only in-frame clones, some missing. Of 120,000 or so clones listed, approximately 15% are singletons. Material: PBMCs. All receptors derive from a woman aged 18 to 35 in good health and CMV-seronegative.

J is TRBJ1-1 and V is TRBV6-5; possibly TRBD1 for D (6 bases). This CDR3 is built from 14 residues. The V end lost 5 bases, the J end lost 4 bases, and 14 bases lay between the germline ends. Germline CDR1 MNHEY, CDR2 SVGAGI. CDR3 DNA sequence: TGTGCCAGCAGTGCAATACAGGGAACCACTGAAGCTTTCTTT. It translates to CASSAIQGTTEAFF.

The chain carries TRBV7-9 and TRBJ2-1; perhaps TRBD2 as D (6 bases). V gave up 3 bases and J gave up 10 bases, with 13 bases separating them. This CDR3 has 13 amino acids. CDR1 is SEHNR and CDR2 is FQNEAQ in the germline V gene (reference sequence). The CDR3 loop is CASSFGGGGEQFF. The CDR3 DNA sequence: TGTGCCAGCAGCTTCGGCGGAGGAGGGGAGCAGTTCTTC.

V usage is TRBV7-3 and J usage is TRBJ2-7; tentatively, D is TRBD2 (6 bases). Germline CDR1 is SGHTA and CDR2 is FQGTGA. The CDR3 spans 15 residues. V lost 1 base, J lost 4 bases, and 14 bases lay in between. In DNA, the CDR3 is TGTGCCAGCAGCTTAATGCGTCGGGAGAAATACGAGCAGTACTTC. Its translation: CASSLMRREKYEQYF.